This TCR beta chain appears in the sequencing data of a study of regulatory T cells in long-lasting Graves disease. Findings and limits, study-wide: TRBV28, TRBJ1-2 and TRBJ2-5 were segments that persistent disease favored. Patients whose Graves' disease persisted exhibited lower TCR diversity than those newly diagnosed.

Trimming stripped 5 bases from V and 2 bases from J, with 15 bases between. The CDR3 is 15 residues long. The germline CDR1 and CDR2 sequences are SGDLS and YYNGEE. Time point specified: newly diagnosed GD, antithyroid drugs for less than 3 months. TCR sequences were obtained from RNA taken from PBMCs. This clonotype appeared many times. Antigen specificity is unknown. HTBI primers from iRepertoire and Arm-PCR of CDR3 regions yielded the TCR beta libraries. Using its own MiXCR run on the multiplex PCR reads, TCRdb lists one record per CDR3 protein. The sample includes fewer than 350,000 distinct CDR3 sequences, 15% to 20% seen only once; the top ten take about two fifths.

The chain employs TRBV9 and TRBJ2-3; D is perhaps TRBD1 (6 bases). The origin of this receptor is a female donor with Graves disease. The input for sequencing was peripheral blood mononuclear cells (PBMCs), taken at new diagnosis, from a patient treated with antithyroid drugs. The CDR3 is CASSEAGTTTDTQYF. The CDR3 DNA reads as TGTGCCAGCAGTGAGGCCGGGACAACCACAGATACGCAGTATTTT. Drawing the rest from reference TRBV9 and TRBJ2-3, the complete variable domain is DSGVTQTPKHLITATGQRVTLRCSPRSGDLSVYWYQQSLDQGLQFLIQYYNGEERAKGNILERFSAQQFPDLHSELNLSSLELGDSALYFCASSEAGTTTDTQYFGPGTRLTVL.